The present T cell receptor beta chain was sequenced within a study of technical replicates of blood from a handful of donors. Assay: immunoSEQ multiplex PCR; the TCRdb copy retains only in-frame clones and omits some. The table shows tens of thousands of clones, with 92% occurring only once. This receptor was obtained from a human donor in good health. Material: T cells isolated from PBMCs.

CDR3 amino acids: CASSVGLLYEQFF. In DNA form, the CDR3 reads TGTGCCAGCAGCGTAGGTCTTCTATATGAGCAGTTCTTC. The chain carries TRBV9 and TRBJ2-1, with unresolved D. CDR1 and CDR2 from the germline V gene are SGDLS and YYNGEE. V was pared by 0 bases and J by 8 bases, with 9 bases between. The CDR3 totals 13 residues.